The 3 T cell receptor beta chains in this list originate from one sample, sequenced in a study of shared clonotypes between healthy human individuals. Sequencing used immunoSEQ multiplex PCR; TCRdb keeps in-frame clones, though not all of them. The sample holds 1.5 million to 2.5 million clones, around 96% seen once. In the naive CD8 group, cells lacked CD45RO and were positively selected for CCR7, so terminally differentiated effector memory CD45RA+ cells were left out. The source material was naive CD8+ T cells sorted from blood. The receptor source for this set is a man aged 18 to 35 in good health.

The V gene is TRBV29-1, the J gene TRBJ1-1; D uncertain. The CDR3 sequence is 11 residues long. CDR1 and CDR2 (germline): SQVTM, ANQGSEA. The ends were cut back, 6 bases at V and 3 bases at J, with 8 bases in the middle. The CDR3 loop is CSVTLDTEAFF. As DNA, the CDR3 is TGCAGCGTGACTCTGGACACTGAAGCTTTCTTT.

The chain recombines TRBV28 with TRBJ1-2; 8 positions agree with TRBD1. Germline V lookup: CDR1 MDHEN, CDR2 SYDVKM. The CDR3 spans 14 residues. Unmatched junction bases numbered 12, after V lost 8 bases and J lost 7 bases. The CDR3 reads CASGSSSGGSGYTF. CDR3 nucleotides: TGTGCCAGCGGATCCTCTTCAGGGGGCAGTGGCTACACCTTC.

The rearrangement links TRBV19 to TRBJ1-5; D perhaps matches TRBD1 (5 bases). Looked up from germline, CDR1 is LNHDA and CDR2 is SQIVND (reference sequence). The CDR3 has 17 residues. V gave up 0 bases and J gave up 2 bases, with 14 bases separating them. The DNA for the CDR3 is TGTGCCAGTAGTATAGATCCGGCCCCCAGGGGCAATCAGCCCCAGCATTTT. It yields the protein CASSIDPAPRGNQPQHF. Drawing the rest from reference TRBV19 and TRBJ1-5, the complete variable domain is DGGITQSPKYLFRKEGQNVTLSCEQNLNHDAMYWYRQDPGQGLRLIYYSQIVNDFQKGDIAEGYSVSREKKESFPLTVTSAQKNPTAFYLCASSIDPAPRGNQPQHFGDGTRLSIL.